Following are 17 T cell receptor beta chains from one sample sequenced in a study of blood T cell repertoires in COVID-19. Clones were read by immunoSEQ multiplex PCR, and TCRdb kept only the in-frame ones, dropping some. The sample lists 200,000 to 250,000 clones; about 85% were seen once. The sample consisted of peripheral blood. These receptors all come from a man aged 18 to 30 with active or convalescent COVID-19.

V and J are TRBV2 and TRBJ1-2; 7 nucleotides align to TRBD1. The trim removed 4 bases at V and 0 bases at J, leaving 5 bases unmatched. The length of the CDR3 is 15 residues. Germline CDR1 reads SNHLY; CDR2 reads FYNNEI. The CDR3 DNA reads TGTGCCAGCAGTGCCATACAGGGGCCTAACTATGGCTACACCTTC. Translation gives CASSAIQGPNYGYTF.

This clone has just a few counts. The rearrangement joins TRBV5-1 to TRBJ1-5; D possibly corresponds to TRBD1 (6 bases). The V end was cut by 0 bases, the J end by 7 bases, with 11 bases between. The CDR3 contains 14 residues. Germline loops: CDR1 SGHRS, CDR2 YFSETQ. CDR3 region: CASSLDPGEQPQHF. The CDR3 region has the DNA TGCGCCAGCAGCTTGGACCCAGGGGAACAGCCCCAGCATTTT.

The V gene is TRBV6-4, the J gene TRBJ2-2; D is unresolved. Trimming took off 4 bases at V and 7 bases at J, with 4 bases between the two ends. The CDR3 is 11 amino acids. Germline values: CDR1 MRHNA, CDR2 SNTAGT. The CDR3, as DNA: TGTGCCAGCAGTGCGGGCGGGGAGCTGTTTTTT. It translates to CASSAGGELFF.

The CDR3 region is CASSLRASGTSTDTQYF. DNA for the CDR3: TGCGCCAGCAGCTTGAGGGCTAGCGGCACTAGCACAGATACGCAGTATTTT. The chain carries TRBV5-1 and TRBJ2-3, with TRBD2 matching 7 bases. From germline, CDR1 is SGHRS and CDR2 YFSETQ. The CDR3 extends over 17 amino acids. Trimming at V came to 1 base and at J to 0 bases, leaving 8 bases not matched to a gene. Looking up the rest from reference TRBV5-1 and TRBJ2-3 gives the full variable domain: KAGVTQTPRYLIKTRGQQVTLSCSPISGHRSVSWYQQTPGQGLQFLFEYFSETQRNKGNFPGRFSGRQFSNSRSEMNVSTLELGDSALYLCASSLRASGTSTDTQYFGPGTRLTVL.

The chain joins TRBV6-2 or TRBV6-3 to TRBJ2-5, with D possibly matching TRBD1 (6 bases). The CDR3 has 16 amino acids. V was pared by 3 bases and J by 3 bases, with 17 bases between. Germline loops: CDR1 MNHEY, CDR2 SVGEGT. The CDR3, as DNA: TGTGCCAGCAGTTATGGGGGCTCGGCGGACAAAGAGACCCAGTACTTC. Its protein product is CASSYGGSADKETQYF.

The gene calls are TRBV7-6 and TRBJ1-1; 7 bases line up with TRBD1. V shed 5 bases and J 0 bases; nucleotides not matched to a gene: 6. The V gene's germline CDR1 is SGHVS and CDR2 FNYEAQ. This CDR3 is built from 15 residues. The CDR3 protein is CASSPRQGLNTEAFF. The CDR3 bases are TGTGCCAGCAGCCCAAGACAGGGCCTGAACACTGAAGCTTTCTTT.

This chain uses TRBV9 with TRBJ1-1; no reliable D call. CDR1 SGDLS and CDR2 YYNGEE come from the germline V gene. The CDR3 sequence is 14 residues long. The V and J ends lost 0 bases and 4 bases respectively, with 10 bases between them. CDR3 in amino acids: CASSVATAGTEAFF. DNA of the CDR3: TGTGCCAGCAGCGTAGCCACGGCGGGCACTGAAGCTTTCTTT.

The V and J genes are TRBV19 and TRBJ1-2, with D possibly TRBD1 on 5 matching bases. Trimming left V 4 bases short and J 4 bases short, with 16 bases between. Per germline, CDR1 LNHDA and CDR2 SQIVND (reference sequence). CDR3 length: 15 amino acids. The chain's CDR3 is CASSTGTAGSYGYTF. The CDR3 nucleotides are TGTGCCAGTAGTACCGGGACGGCGGGGAGCTATGGCTACACCTTC. The full variable domain, rest sourced from reference TRBV19 and TRBJ1-2, is DGGITQSPKYLFRKEGQNVTLSCEQNLNHDAMYWYRQDPGQGLRLIYYSQIVNDFQKGDIAEGYSVSREKKESFPLTVTSAQKNPTAFYLCASSTGTAGSYGYTFGSGTRLTVV.

This clone was counted between two and nine times. The chain recombines TRBV5-1 with TRBJ2-7, with D perhaps matching TRBD1 (6 bases). With 4 bases removed from V and 2 bases from J, the gap between germline ends came to 13 bases. The CDR3 sequence is 14 residues long. Germline CDR1 reads SGHRS; CDR2 reads YFSETQ. CDR3 DNA: TGCGCCAGCAGCCCCTCAGGGGACACCTACGAGCAGTACTTC. Amino acid sequence: CASSPSGDTYEQYF.

In DNA, the CDR3 is TGCGCCAGCAGCCAAGAGGGACAATCAAAATTTTCAGGGGAGCTGTTTTTT. This translates into CASSQEGQSKFSGELFF. This chain uses TRBV4-1 with TRBJ2-2; D is perhaps TRBD1 (6 bases). Germline CDR1 and CDR2: MGHRA and YSYEKL. The CDR3 is 17 residues long. Between the trimmed V and J ends, which lost 0 bases and 8 bases, there was a span of 19 bases.

CDR3 region: CASRSGGVGNTIYF. The CDR3 DNA reads as TGTGCCAGCAGGTCGGGGGGGGTAGGAAACACCATATATTTT. The J gene is TRBJ1-3, the V gene TRBV6-6, with D possibly TRBD1 on 5 matching bases. This CDR3 comprises 14 residues. CDR1 is MNHNY and CDR2 is SVGAGI in the germline V gene (reference sequence). The V gene lost 6 bases and the J gene lost 4 bases, with 13 bases spanning the gap.

The V call is TRBV7-9, the J call TRBJ2-7; the match to TRBD1 covers 11 bases. The junction had 4 bases not matched to a gene; V was cut back by 6 bases and J by 6 bases. CDR1 is SEHNR, CDR2 FQNEAQ, per germline (reference sequence). CDR3 length: 13 amino acids. CDR3: CASSQDRGLEQYF. CDR3 bases: TGTGCCAGCAGTCAGGACAGGGGGCTCGAGCAGTACTTC.

Comment on this clone: This specimen includes other DNA sequences encoding the same CDR3. The chain recombines TRBV2 with TRBJ1-6; TRBD1 is a possible D gene (6 bases). V lost 6 bases and J lost 0, with 9 bases in between. The V gene's germline CDR1 is SNHLY and CDR2 FYNNEI. The CDR3 has 15 amino acids. In DNA form, the CDR3 reads TGTGCCAGCAGCGGACAGAGCTCCTATAATTCACCCCTCCACTTT. Residues: CASSGQSSYNSPLHF.

This clone was counted only a few times. The gene calls are TRBV12-3 or TRBV12-4 and TRBJ1-6; 7 bases are a match to TRBD1. The CDR3 length is 13 residues. With 5 bases clipped from V and 16 bases from J, the junction kept 11 bases outside the gene matches. The CDR3 nucleotides read TGTGCCAGCAGTCCATCCGCAGGGGGGATTCTCCACTTT. The encoded protein is CASSPSAGGILHF.

This clone was counted once. The J gene is TRBJ1-2, the V gene TRBV28, with TRBD1 matching over 10 bases. The germline CDR1 and CDR2 sequences are MDHEN and SYDVKM. The CDR3 is 14 amino acids. With 6 bases clipped from V and 8 bases from J, the junction kept 9 bases outside the gene matches. The CDR3, as DNA: TGTGCCAGCAGACCGACAGGGGGCGCAGAGGGCTACACCTTC. It translates to CASRPTGGAEGYTF.

This CDR3 is CASSPGLTSYEQYF. The CDR3 nucleotides read TGTGCCAGCAGCCCGGGACTGACTTCCTACGAGCAGTACTTC. The chain combines TRBV3-1 (or the pseudogene TRBV3-2) with TRBJ2-7, with D perhaps matching TRBD2 (6 bases). CDR1 is LGHDT and CDR2 is YNNKEL in the germline V gene (reference sequence). Between the trimmed V and J ends, which lost 4 bases and 1 base, there was a span of 11 bases. This CDR3 contains 14 residues.

This clone has a handful of counts. This chain connects TRBV12-5 to TRBJ2-1; a possible D gene is TRBD1 (5 bases). CDR3 length: 12 amino acids. Looked up from germline, CDR1 is LGHNT and CDR2 is FRNRAP. Between the trimmed V and J ends, which lost 5 bases and 8 bases, there was a span of 10 bases. Written as DNA, the CDR3 is TGTGCTAGTGGTAAAGGGGTTCATGAGCAGTTCTTC. Translating gives CASGKGVHEQFF.